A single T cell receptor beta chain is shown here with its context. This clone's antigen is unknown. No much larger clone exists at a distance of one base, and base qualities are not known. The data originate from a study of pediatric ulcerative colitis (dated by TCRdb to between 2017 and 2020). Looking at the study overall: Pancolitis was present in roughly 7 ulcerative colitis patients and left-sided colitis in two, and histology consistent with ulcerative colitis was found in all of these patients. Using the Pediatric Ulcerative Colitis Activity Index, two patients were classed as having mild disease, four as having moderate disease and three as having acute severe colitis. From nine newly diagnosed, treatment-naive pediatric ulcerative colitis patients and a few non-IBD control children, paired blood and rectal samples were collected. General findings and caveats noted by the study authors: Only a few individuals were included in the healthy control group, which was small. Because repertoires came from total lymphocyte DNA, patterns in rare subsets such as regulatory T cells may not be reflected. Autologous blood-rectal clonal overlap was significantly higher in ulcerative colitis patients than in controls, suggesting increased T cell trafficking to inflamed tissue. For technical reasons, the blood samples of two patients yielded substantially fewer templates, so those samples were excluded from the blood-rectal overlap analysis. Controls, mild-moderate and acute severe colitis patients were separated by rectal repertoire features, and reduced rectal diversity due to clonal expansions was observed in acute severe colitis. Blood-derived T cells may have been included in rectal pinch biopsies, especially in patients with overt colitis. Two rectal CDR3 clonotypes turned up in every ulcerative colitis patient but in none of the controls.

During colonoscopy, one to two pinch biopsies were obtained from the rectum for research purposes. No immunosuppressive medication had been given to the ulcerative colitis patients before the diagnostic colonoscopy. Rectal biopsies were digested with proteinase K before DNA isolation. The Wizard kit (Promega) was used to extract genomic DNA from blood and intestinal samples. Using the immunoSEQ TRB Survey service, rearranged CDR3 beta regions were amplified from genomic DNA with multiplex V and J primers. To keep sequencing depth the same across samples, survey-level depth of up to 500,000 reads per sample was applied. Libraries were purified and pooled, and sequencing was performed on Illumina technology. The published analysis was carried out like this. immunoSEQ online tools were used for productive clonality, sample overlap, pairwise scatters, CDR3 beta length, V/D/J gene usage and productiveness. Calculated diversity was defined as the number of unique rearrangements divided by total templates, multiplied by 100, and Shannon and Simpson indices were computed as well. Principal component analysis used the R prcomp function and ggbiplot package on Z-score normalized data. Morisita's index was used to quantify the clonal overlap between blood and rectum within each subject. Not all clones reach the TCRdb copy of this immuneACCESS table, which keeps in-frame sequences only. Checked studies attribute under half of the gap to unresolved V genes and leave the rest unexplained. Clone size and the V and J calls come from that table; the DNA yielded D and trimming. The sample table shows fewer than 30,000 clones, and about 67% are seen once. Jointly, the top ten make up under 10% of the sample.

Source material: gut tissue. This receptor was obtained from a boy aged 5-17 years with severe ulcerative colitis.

The CDR3: CASGTGNTEAFF. At the DNA level, the sequence is TGCGCCAGCGGGACAGGGAACACTGAAGCTTTCTTT. The chain joins TRBV10-2 to TRBJ1-1; 8 bases in the junction line up with TRBD1. Measured from the cysteine to the phenylalanine, the CDR3 is 12 residues long. The sequence is cut down to CDR3 DNA, 36 bases in frame from base 1. Via the germline V gene, CDR1 is WSHSY and CDR2 SAAADI. Germline trimming: 8 bases from V, 1 base from J; junction bases outside gene matches: 0.